The source of this T cell receptor (beta chain) is a study of blood T cell repertoires in COVID-19. The overall study: Spain, Italy and the United States supplied samples that represented acute and convalescent COVID-19. T cells, B-cell-depleted T cells, or PBMCs provided the cDNA or gDNA that served as material.

In the authors' methods: Amplification of reference gene primers provided the estimated nucleated cell counts. Assay used: immunoSEQ multiplex PCR; TCRdb lists only in-frame clones, some missing. V and J calls and clone size follow that table, whereas D and trimming were derived from the DNA. The sample lists 200,000 to 250,000 clones, over 70% occurring once. This clone has just a few counts. This CDR3 region has 15 residues. CDR1 is SNHLY, CDR2 FYNNEI, per germline. V was cut by 5 bases and J by 6 bases, with 17 bases left in between. The sample taken for sequencing was peripheral blood. The source is a woman between 65 and 79 years old with acute or convalescent COVID-19. This sequence joins TRBV2 and TRBJ1-5; tentative D call: TRBD1 (6 bases). Here the CDR3 DNA reads TGTGCCAGCAGTCTGCAGGGGCGCGTCGGTCAGCCCCAGCATTTT. Encoded protein: CASSLQGRVGQPQHF.